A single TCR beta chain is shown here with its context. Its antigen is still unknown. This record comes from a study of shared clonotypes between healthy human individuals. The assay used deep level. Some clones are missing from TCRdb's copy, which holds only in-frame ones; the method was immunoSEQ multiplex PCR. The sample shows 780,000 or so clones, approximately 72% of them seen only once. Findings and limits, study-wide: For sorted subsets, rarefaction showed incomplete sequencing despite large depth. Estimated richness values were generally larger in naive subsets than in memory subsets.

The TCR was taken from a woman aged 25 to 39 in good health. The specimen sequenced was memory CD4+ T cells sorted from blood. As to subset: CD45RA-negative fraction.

The CDR3 protein is CASNLQGSPYEQYF. As DNA, the CDR3 is TGTGCCAGCAATTTACAGGGGTCACCCTACGAGCAGTACTTC. J is TRBJ2-5 and V is TRBV6-5; 7 nucleotides agree with TRBD1. With the DNA end fitting TRBJ2-7 better, the J assignment may be wrong. Germline CDR1 is MNHEY and CDR2 is SVGAGI. The CDR3 is made up of 14 amino acids.